This T cell receptor (beta chain) is from a study of blood T cell repertoires in COVID-19. Overall study context: Samples of COVID-19 (acute and convalescent) were obtained from the United States, Italy and Spain. In each case, the material was cDNA or gDNA derived from T cells, B-cell-depleted T cells, or PBMCs.

This CDR3 comprises 15 residues. The germline V gene encodes CDR1 WNHNN and CDR2 SYGVQD (reference sequence). V was clipped by 2 bases and J by 2 bases; unmatched bases: 4. Here immunoSEQ multiplex PCR was the method, and the copy in TCRdb shows in-frame clones only, minus some. The table records approximately 290,000 clones, 90% of them present only once. The sequenced material came from PBMCs or T cells enriched from blood (not recorded which). The TCR was taken from a woman aged 25 to 39 who had recovered from COVID-19. V is TRBV10-1 and J is TRBJ2-7; TRBD2 matches at 9 bases. The CDR3 reads CASSEAVAGAYEQYF. As DNA, the CDR3 is TGCGCCAGCAGTGAGGCAGTAGCGGGGGCCTACGAGCAGTACTTC.